Each of the 32 T cell receptor beta chains below was sequenced from the same sample in a study of control samples from healthy donors and cancer patients. Libraries were prepared by immunoSEQ multiplex PCR; TCRdb keeps only in-frame clonotypes and omits some of them. The table includes around 110,000 clones, about 94% detected once. What was sequenced was blood. Source of these receptors: a man between 25 and 39 years old in good health.

The chain couples TRBV7-2 to TRBJ1-1, with D unresolved. This CDR3 has 13 residues. Germline values: CDR1 SGHTA, CDR2 FQGNSA. Trimming cost V 5 bases and J 0 bases, with 7 bases left between them. The CDR3 DNA reads TGTGCCAGCAGCCCCGACATGAACACTGAAGCTTTCTTT. Residues: CASSPDMNTEAFF.

This chain joins TRBV19 and TRBJ1-6; D is undetermined. The V end lost 3 bases, the J end lost 7 bases, and 7 bases lay between the germline ends. The CDR3 covers 13 residues. CDR1 is LNHDA and CDR2 is SQIVND in the germline V gene (reference sequence). CDR3 nucleotides: TGTGCCAGTAGTATGAGACACAATTCACCCCTCCACTTT. Its protein is CASSMRHNSPLHF.

This clone turned up a few times. The chain employs TRBV28 and TRBJ1-1; D possibly corresponds to TRBD1 (5 bases). Trimming took off 6 bases at V and 5 bases at J, with 22 bases between the two ends. The V gene's germline CDR1 is MDHEN and CDR2 SYDVKM. The CDR3 has 16 amino acids. CDR3 DNA sequence: TGTGCCAGCAGCTTTCAGGTCGGGACCTCCCGGACTGAAGCTTTCTTT. As protein: CASSFQVGTSRTEAFF. Supplemented by reference TRBV28 and TRBJ1-1, the full variable domain reads DVKVTQSSRYLVKRTGEKVFLECVQDMDHENMFWYRQDPGLGLRLIYFSYDVKMKEKGDIPEGYSVSREKKERFSLILESASTNQTSMYLCASSFQVGTSRTEAFFGQGTRLTVV.

The V and J genes are TRBV7-9 and TRBJ2-1; the D is unclear. Germline CDR1 and CDR2: SEHNR and FQNEAQ (reference sequence). The CDR3 length is 12 residues. V shed 0 bases and J shed 9 bases, with 6 bases lying between them. The CDR3 is CASSLAGTEQFF. CDR3 sequence (DNA): TGTGCCAGCAGCTTAGCAGGAACTGAGCAGTTCTTC.

This clone was recorded once. CDR3 region: CATSRGGLAGGRDTQYF. DNA for the CDR3: TGTGCCACCAGCAGAGGCGGGCTAGCGGGGGGTAGAGATACGCAGTATTTT. The chain combines TRBV15 with TRBJ2-3; 11 nucleotides agree with TRBD2. CDR1 and CDR2 (germline): LNHNV, YYDKDF (reference sequence). V lost 1 base to trimming and J lost 5 bases; unmatched junction nucleotides: 8. The CDR3 totals 17 residues.

The table lists this clone with a count of one. V and J are TRBV2 and TRBJ1-6, with D tentatively TRBD1 (6 bases). Germline lookup yields CDR1 SNHLY and CDR2 FYNNEI. V lost 6 bases and J lost 6, with 18 bases in between. This CDR3 region has 16 residues. CDR3 amino acids: CASRRTVTEFNSPLHF. Written as DNA, the CDR3 is TGTGCCAGCAGACGGACAGTCACCGAATTTAATTCACCCCTCCACTTT. Supplemented by reference TRBV2 and TRBJ1-6, the full variable domain reads EPEVTQTPSHQVTQMGQEVILRCVPISNHLYFYWYRQILGQKVEFLVSFYNNEISEKSEIFDDQFSVERPDGSNFTLKIRSTKLEDSAMYFCASRRTVTEFNSPLHFGNGTRLTVT.

The chain links TRBV10-1 to TRBJ2-2; no definite D call. Germline CDR1 is WNHNN and CDR2 is SYGVQD (reference sequence). The ends were cut back, 1 base at V and 5 bases at J, with 5 bases in the middle. This CDR3 is 13 amino acids long. CDR3: CASSEFETGELFF. The CDR3 bases are TGCGCCAGCAGTGAGTTTGAAACCGGGGAGCTGTTTTTT.

This clone came up once. The chain joins TRBV6-4 to TRBJ1-2, with TRBD1 matching over 8 bases. Trimming took 5 bases from V and 8 from J; bases not matched to a gene: 13. From germline, CDR1 is MRHNA and CDR2 SNTAGT. This CDR3 spans 15 amino acids. CDR3 in DNA: TGTGCCAGCAGTTTCGGACAGGGAGGGAAAGAGGGCTACACCTTC. This gives the protein CASSFGQGGKEGYTF.

The chain couples TRBV10-2 to TRBJ2-3; weak D call: TRBD1 (6 bases). V was trimmed by 6 bases and J by 6 bases, leaving 19 bases between them. CDR3 length: 15 residues. CDR1 is WSHSY, CDR2 SAAADI, per germline. CDR3 region: CASRPGGGYVDTQYF. The CDR3 DNA sequence: TGCGCCAGCAGACCTGGGGGCGGTTATGTGGATACGCAGTATTTT.

The chain joins TRBV29-1 to TRBJ2-7; D uncertain. Germline CDR1 SQVTM, CDR2 ANQGSEA. CDR3 size: 11 residues. Deletions cut 7 bases from V and 6 bases from J, with 13 bases between. CDR3 DNA: TGCAGCGCCTCCGACCCACTCGAGCAGTACTTC. It codes for CSASDPLEQYF.

The chain has TRBV21-1 and TRBJ1-5. TRBV21-1 corresponds to a pseudogene. The CDR3 has 15 residues. CDR3 nucleotides: TGTGCCAGCAGCAATCCCACCAATAGCAATCAGCCCCAGCATTTT. Residues: CASSNPTNSNQPQHF.

Turning to this clone: A read error may produce the germline difference seen at one junction end. The V and J genes are TRBV19 and TRBJ2-2; tentatively, D is TRBD1 (6 bases). Germline values: CDR1 LNHDA, CDR2 SQIVND (reference sequence). The CDR3 covers 14 residues. Here the CDR3 DNA reads TGTGCCAGTAACCCCGGGACAAACAACGGGGAGCTGTTTTTT. As protein: CASNPGTNNGELFF.

The rearrangement links TRBV28 to TRBJ1-1; weak D call: TRBD1 (6 bases). The V end lost 2 bases, the J end lost 12 bases, and 13 bases lay between the germline ends. The germline V gene encodes CDR1 MDHEN and CDR2 SYDVKM. This CDR3 region has 12 residues. CDR3 nucleotides: TGTGCCAGCAGTTTAGCCCAGGGGAAAACTTTCTTT. This codes for CASSLAQGKTFF. Full variable domain (remainder filled in from reference TRBV28 and TRBJ1-1): DVKVTQSSRYLVKRTGEKVFLECVQDMDHENMFWYRQDPGLGLRLIYFSYDVKMKEKGDIPEGYSVSREKKERFSLILESASTNQTSMYLCASSLAQGKTFFGQGTRLTVV.

CDR3: CASSLPGPQVDEQFF. CDR3 DNA: TGTGCCAGCAGCCTCCCCGGACCCCAGGTAGATGAGCAGTTCTTC. The rearrangement links TRBV5-6 to TRBJ2-1; D unresolved. Germline V gives CDR1 SGHDT, CDR2 YYEEEE. Deletions cut 4 bases from V and 8 bases from J, with 19 bases between. This CDR3 spans 15 amino acids.

V gene TRBV19 combines with J gene TRBJ1-5; D not resolved. The CDR3 loop spans 15 amino acids. Germline V gene sequence: CDR1 LNHDA, CDR2 SQIVND (reference sequence). V shed 6 bases and J shed 0 bases, with 12 bases lying between them. CDR3: CASRTDGDSNQPQHF. The CDR3 bases are TGTGCCAGTAGGACGGACGGGGATAGCAATCAGCCCCAGCATTTT. Looking up the rest from reference TRBV19 and TRBJ1-5 gives the full variable domain: DGGITQSPKYLFRKEGQNVTLSCEQNLNHDAMYWYRQDPGQGLRLIYYSQIVNDFQKGDIAEGYSVSREKKESFPLTVTSAQKNPTAFYLCASRTDGDSNQPQHFGDGTRLSIL.

This chain uses TRBV4-1 with TRBJ1-3; possibly TRBD1 for D (6 bases). The CDR3 has 17 amino acids. Germline loops: CDR1 MGHRA, CDR2 YSYEKL. The V end lost 5 bases, the J end lost 0 bases, and 17 bases lay between the germline ends. The CDR3 sequence is CASSALRTAGSGNTIYF. CDR3 nucleotide sequence: TGCGCCAGCAGCGCGTTAAGGACAGCTGGCTCTGGAAACACCATATATTTT.

The rearrangement joins TRBV19 to TRBJ1-1; D may be TRBD1 (6 bases). V lost 6 bases and J 1 base, leaving 9 bases between the germline ends. There are 13 residues in the CDR3. Germline CDR1 and CDR2: LNHDA and SQIVND (reference sequence). The CDR3 DNA follows: TGTGCCAGTAGAAGGGGGACGAACACTGAAGCTTTCTTT. Translating gives CASRRGTNTEAFF.

This clone showed up just once. The CDR3 is CASSGGREAFF. The CDR3 DNA reads TGTGCCAGCAGTGGAGGGCGGGAAGCTTTCTTT. The J gene is TRBJ1-1, the V gene TRBV14, with D uncertain. Trimming left V 6 bases short and J 8 bases short, with 10 bases between. CDR1 is SGHDN and CDR2 is FVKESK in the germline V gene. CDR3 length equals 11 residues.

This clone appeared once. V is TRBV19 and J is TRBJ1-4, with no clear D. This CDR3 has 15 residues. Germline CDR1 reads LNHDA; CDR2 reads SQIVND (reference sequence). The V end lost 5 bases, the J end lost 5 bases, and 15 bases lay between the germline ends. The DNA for the CDR3 is TGTGCCAGTAGTTTGACCCGAGGACCCAATGAAAAACTGTTTTTT. Translation: CASSLTRGPNEKLFF.

The J gene is TRBJ2-1, the V gene TRBV7-8; 7 bases match TRBD2. CDR3 length: 17 amino acids. Germline-derived CDR1 and CDR2 are SGHVS and FQNEAQ. After removal of 0 bases from V and 7 bases from J, the junction contained 12 bases not matched to a gene. The CDR3 sequence is CASSLAETSRWKNEQFF. As DNA, the CDR3 is TGTGCCAGCAGCTTAGCCGAGACTAGCAGGTGGAAAAATGAGCAGTTCTTC.

This clone was counted once. V usage is TRBV24-1 and J usage is TRBJ2-3; TRBD2 matches at 10 bases. CDR1 is KGHDR, CDR2 SFDVKD, per germline. The length of the CDR3 is 18 residues. J lost 5 bases, V lost 4 bases, and 14 bases had no gene match. The CDR3 DNA reads as TGTGCCACCAGTGACCCATCCCCTCTAGCGGGGGTTGGAGATACGCAGTATTTT. Translating it yields CATSDPSPLAGVGDTQYF.

The rearrangement uses TRBV9 and TRBJ2-5; D unresolved. CDR3 length: 19 residues. The V and J ends lost 0 bases and 2 bases respectively, with 23 bases between them. CDR1 and CDR2 from the germline V gene are SGDLS and YYNGEE. Here the CDR3 reads CASSVEPLSKIPPQETQYF. CDR3 sequence (DNA): TGTGCCAGCAGCGTAGAACCCCTCTCGAAGATACCCCCGCAAGAGACCCAGTACTTC. Full variable domain (rest looked up from reference TRBV9 and TRBJ2-5): DSGVTQTPKHLITATGQRVTLRCSPRSGDLSVYWYQQSLDQGLQFLIQYYNGEERAKGNILERFSAQQFPDLHSELNLSSLELGDSALYFCASSVEPLSKIPPQETQYFGPGTRLLVL.

This clone has only one observation. This chain links TRBV6-5 with TRBJ1-6, with no clear D. Germline V CDR1 and CDR2: MNHEY, SVGAGI. The ends were cut back, 2 bases at V and 6 bases at J, with 11 bases in the middle. This CDR3 has 15 residues. The CDR3 bases are TGTGCCAGCAGTTACCCCCCCGGCAGTAATTCACCCCTCCACTTT. Translated, it gives CASSYPPGSNSPLHF.

The rearrangement uses TRBV30 and TRBJ1-6; D perhaps matches TRBD1 (6 bases). V lost 0 bases and J 2 bases, leaving 8 bases between the germline ends. Germline CDR1 GTSNPN, CDR2 SVGIG (reference sequence). The CDR3 extends over 15 amino acids. CDR3 protein: CAWSVQGTYNSPLHF. The CDR3 region has the DNA TGTGCCTGGAGTGTACAGGGAACCTATAATTCACCCCTCCACTTT.

The chain uses TRBV28 and TRBJ2-5, with D perhaps TRBD1 (5 bases). The CDR3 has 16 amino acids. Trimming left V 10 bases short and J 4 bases short, with 25 bases between. Germline V gives CDR1 MDHEN, CDR2 SYDVKM. CDR3 sequence reads: CAIGRSREREGETQYF. The CDR3 nucleotides are TGTGCCATCGGACGTTCCAGGGAAAGGGAAGGAGAGACCCAGTACTTC.

This chain uses TRBV6-4 with TRBJ1-1, with D perhaps TRBD1 (6 bases). The V gene lost 6 bases and the J gene lost 2 bases, with 10 bases spanning the gap. This CDR3 has 13 amino acids. Germline-derived CDR1 and CDR2 are MRHNA and SNTAGT. The CDR3 region has the DNA TGTGCCAGCAGAGAGACAGGCAACACTGAAGCTTTCTTT. It specifies CASRETGNTEAFF.

The chain has TRBV5-6 and TRBJ2-1; no definite D call. Germline-derived CDR1 and CDR2 are SGHDT and YYEEEE. The V gene lost 0 bases and the J gene lost 0 bases, with 16 bases spanning the gap. The CDR3 is 18 residues long. CDR3: CASSLGEQRISSYNEQFF. Here the CDR3 DNA reads TGTGCCAGCAGCTTGGGGGAACAGAGAATCAGCTCCTACAATGAGCAGTTCTTC.

As concerns this clone: The same CDR3 can be traced to other DNA sequences in this sample. The V and J genes are TRBV15 and TRBJ1-3; TRBD1 might be the D (5 bases). This CDR3 is 15 amino acids long. Per germline, CDR1 LNHNV and CDR2 YYDKDF (reference sequence). Trimming pared 3 bases from V and 4 bases from J, leaving 13 bases between. Here the CDR3 DNA reads TGTGCCACCAGCAGGATAAGAGGGGCCGGAAACACCATATATTTT. This codes for CATSRIRGAGNTIYF.

V is TRBV11-2 and J is TRBJ1-2; no firm D call. The CDR3 covers 15 residues. V shed 5 bases and J shed 7 bases, with 20 bases lying between them. The germline gives CDR1 SGHAT, CDR2 FQNNGV. CDR3 nucleotide sequence: TGTGCCAGCAGCCCGACACTACCCGGACTGGGTGGCTACACCTTC. This translates into CASSPTLPGLGGYTF.

This chain links TRBV5-1 with TRBJ2-1; the D gene is possibly TRBD2 (7 bases). The V and J ends lost 3 bases and 3 bases respectively, with 10 bases between them. CDR1 and CDR2 from the germline V gene are SGHRS and YFSETQ. The CDR3 runs 14 residues. The CDR3 DNA follows: TGCGCCAGCAGCTACGGGGGGCACTACAATGAGCAGTTCTTC. This gives the protein CASSYGGHYNEQFF.

V usage is TRBV3-1 (or the pseudogene TRBV3-2) and J usage is TRBJ2-1; tentative D call: TRBD2 (7 bases). Germline V CDR1 and CDR2: LGHDT, YNNKEL (reference sequence). CDR3 length equals 20 residues. The V gene lost 2 bases and the J gene lost 3 bases, with 26 bases spanning the gap. In nucleotides, the CDR3 is TGTGCCAGCAGCCAAAGGAGAGGGGGGGCTTATCAAGAAGGCTACAATGAGCAGTTCTTC. This translates into CASSQRRGGAYQEGYNEQFF.

The V gene is TRBV28, the J gene TRBJ2-1; D is unresolved. This CDR3 is 14 amino acids long. Germline assignment: CDR1 MDHEN and CDR2 SYDVKM. V lost 6 bases to trimming and J lost 3 bases, with 12 bases between them. CDR3 residues: CASSPPSLYNEQFF. Written as DNA, the CDR3 is TGTGCCAGCAGCCCCCCCTCCCTCTACAATGAGCAGTTCTTC.